Listed here are 15 T cell receptor beta chains from one sample, sequenced in a study of T cell changes during pregnancy in multiple sclerosis. Sequencing was performed with immunoSEQ multiplex PCR; in TCRdb, only in-frame clones are kept and a portion is missing. The sample holds 100,000 or so clones, around 92% seen once. The sequencing here drew on peripheral blood, taken after pregnancy. These receptors all stem from a female donor with multiple sclerosis, enrolled in a pregnancy study.

The rearrangement links TRBV6-5 to TRBJ2-7; 9 nucleotides line up with TRBD2. Trimming at V came to 5 bases and at J to 0 bases, leaving 2 bases not matched to a gene. Germline values: CDR1 MNHEY, CDR2 SVGAGI. The CDR3 is 14 amino acids. CDR3 in DNA: TGTGCCAGCAGTCGGACTAGCGTCTCCTACGAGCAGTACTTC. Translating gives CASSRTSVSYEQYF.

The chain is built from TRBV28 and TRBJ2-7; 10 bases line up with TRBD1. The J segment lost 6 bases and the V segment lost 8 bases, leaving 7 bases of the junction unmatched. This CDR3 has 13 residues. Germline CDR1 and CDR2: MDHEN and SYDVKM. The CDR3 DNA follows: TGTGCCAGCGAGGGACAGGGGATGGTCGAGCAGTACTTC. It encodes CASEGQGMVEQYF.

This clone was detected only once. CDR3 protein: CASSLTGKETQYF. The DNA for the CDR3 is TGTGCCAGCAGCTTAACTGGTAAAGAGACCCAGTACTTC. The chain recombines TRBV11-3 with TRBJ2-5, with D hard to call. The V gene lost 2 bases and the J gene lost 3 bases, with 7 bases spanning the gap. The CDR3 covers 13 residues. Per the germline V gene, CDR1 is SGHNT and CDR2 is YENEEA. The full variable domain, its missing parts supplied by reference TRBV11-3 and TRBJ2-5, is EAGVVQSPRYKIIEKKQPVAFWCNPISGHNTLYWYLQNLGQGPELLIRYENEEAVDDSQLPKDRFSAERLKGVDSTLKIQPAELGDSAVYLCASSLTGKETQYFGPGTRLLVL.

CDR3 residues: CASSTQGKSDEQYF. Here the CDR3 DNA reads TGTGCCAGTAGTACCCAGGGGAAGTCTGACGAGCAGTACTTC. V and J are TRBV19 and TRBJ2-7; D might be TRBD1 (6 bases). CDR3 size: 14 residues. Trimming took 4 bases from V and 5 from J, leaving 15 bases between them. Germline CDR1 LNHDA, CDR2 SQIVND (reference sequence).

About this clone: A read error may account for a junction end that differs from germline. The CDR3 DNA reads as TGTGCCGCAGGGGACAAATACATTCAGTACTTC. Amino acid sequence: CAAGDKYIQYF. This chain uses TRBV28 with TRBJ2-4; a possible D gene is TRBD1 (6 bases). CDR3 length equals 11 residues. Per the germline V gene, CDR1 is MDHEN and CDR2 is SYDVKM.

The J gene is TRBJ2-5, the V gene TRBV2; 8 nucleotides align to TRBD2. The CDR3 totals 12 residues. Trimming at V came to 7 bases and at J to 5 bases, leaving 3 bases not matched to a gene. Germline CDR1 reads SNHLY; CDR2 reads FYNNEI. Written as DNA, the CDR3 is TGTGCCAGCACCGGGGGGGACGAGACCCAGTACTTC. It yields the protein CASTGGDETQYF.

V and J are TRBV19 and TRBJ2-7; 11 bases align to TRBD1. The CDR3 consists of 15 residues. J lost 6 bases, V lost 3 bases, and 7 bases had no gene match. Germline-derived CDR1 and CDR2 are LNHDA and SQIVND (reference sequence). The CDR3 region has the DNA TGTGCCAGTAGTATCTTCTTCGGGACAGGGGGCGAGCAGTACTTC. Its protein product is CASSIFFGTGGEQYF.

The chain is built from TRBV4-1 and TRBJ1-2; 7 bases fit TRBD1. V trimming: 1 base; J trimming: 1 base; junction bases outside the gene matches: 9. The CDR3 is made up of 17 amino acids. Per the germline V gene, CDR1 is MGHRA and CDR2 is YSYEKL. CDR3 protein: CASSQVRRGRGNYGYTF. CDR3 nucleotides: TGCGCCAGCAGCCAAGTCAGGAGGGGGCGCGGTAACTATGGCTACACCTTC.

The V call is TRBV18, the J call TRBJ2-5; 9 bases map to TRBD1. This CDR3 comprises 15 residues. The trim removed 5 bases at V and 2 bases at J, leaving 6 bases unmatched. CDR1 and CDR2 (germline): KGHSH, LQKENI. The CDR3 nucleotides read TGTGCCAGCTCATCGACAGGGGGGAGGCAAGAGACCCAGTACTTC. This encodes CASSSTGGRQETQYF.

This chain links TRBV6-5 with TRBJ2-5; 9 nucleotides line up with TRBD2. With 0 bases clipped from V and 1 base from J, the junction kept 0 bases outside the gene matches. The CDR3 is 15 amino acids. Germline V gene lookup returns CDR1 MNHEY and CDR2 SVGAGI. This CDR3 reads CASSYSRGGQETQYF. CDR3 DNA sequence: TGTGCCAGCAGTTACTCGCGGGGGGGCCAAGAGACCCAGTACTTC.

This rearrangement joins TRBV10-1 to TRBJ2-7, with TRBD1 identical over 10 bases. There are 14 residues in the CDR3. The J segment lost 6 bases and the V segment lost 7 bases, leaving 9 bases of the junction unmatched. CDR1 and CDR2 (germline): WNHNN, SYGVQD (reference sequence). CDR3 sequence (DNA): TGCGCCAGCACGAAGCCGGGACAGGGGTCCGAGCAGTACTTC. Its translation is CASTKPGQGSEQYF.

This clone was seen a single time. V and J are TRBV18 and TRBJ2-5, with 9 nucleotides matching TRBD2. Germline CDR1 KGHSH, CDR2 LQKENI. Trimming took 1 base from V and 2 from J; bases not matched to a gene: 5. This CDR3 contains 16 residues. In DNA, the CDR3 is TGTGCCAGCTCACCACTGGGGACTAGCCCTCAAGAGACCCAGTACTTC. This gives the protein CASSPLGTSPQETQYF.

This clone was recorded only once. This chain joins TRBV4-1 and TRBJ1-5, with D tentatively TRBD1 (6 bases). This CDR3 region has 17 residues. The germline V gene has CDR1 MGHRA and CDR2 YSYEKL. V lost 1 base and J 6 bases, leaving 19 bases between the germline ends. CDR3 amino acids: CASSQVASRGAGQPQHF. CDR3 DNA: TGCGCCAGCAGCCAAGTAGCGAGTCGGGGGGCGGGTCAGCCCCAGCATTTT.

This sequence joins TRBV19 and TRBJ2-2; 7 bases fit TRBD2. CDR3 length: 13 amino acids. The V segment lost 10 bases and the J segment 7 bases; nucleotides outside the gene matches: 9. From germline, CDR1 is LNHDA and CDR2 SQIVND (reference sequence). DNA for the CDR3: TGTGCCACGACAACCGGCGGGAGCGGGGAGCTGTTTTTT. Amino acids: CATTTGGSGELFF.

This clone was observed a few times. The chain links TRBV30 to TRBJ1-1; the match to TRBD1 covers 7 bases. Unmatched junction bases numbered 1, after V lost 3 bases and J lost 0 bases. The CDR3 has 13 residues. Germline V gene lookup returns CDR1 GTSNPN and CDR2 SVGIG (reference sequence). Here the CDR3 reads CAWRGQMNTEAFF. DNA of the CDR3: TGTGCCTGGAGGGGACAGATGAACACTGAAGCTTTCTTT.